The sequence of this T cell receptor beta chain was determined in a study of blood T cells in healthy people across ages. Germline V gives CDR1 SGHTA, CDR2 FQGTGA. This CDR3 region has 15 residues. Sample-barcoded 5' priming and a J-beta primer mix drove a second PCR of roughly 6 to 12 cycles. Through a template-switch adaptor with 12 random nucleotides, each cDNA molecule received a tag. All samples yielded 2.5 million or more CDR3-containing paired-end reads. TCRdb itself ran the 5' RACE reads through MiXCR, one entry per CDR3 protein. The sample contains about 1.5 million distinct CDR3 sequences, roughly 45% of which appear only once. Findings and limits, study-wide: A roughly linear fall in TCR beta diversity per million T cells was seen with increasing age. Investigators viewed diversity estimates from one million T cells as underestimates, the study reported.

Regarding this clonotype: Its antigen is still unknown.

The specimen was blood. The receptor was derived from a young woman in good health. The chain combines TRBV7-3 with TRBJ2-1; 7 positions agree with TRBD2. Matching the DNA end better, TRBJ2-7 makes the J call doubtful. CDR3 bases: TGTGCCAGCAGCTTAGCGGGGGACCAGGGAAATGAGCAGTACTTC. Translating it yields CASSLAGDQGNEQYF.